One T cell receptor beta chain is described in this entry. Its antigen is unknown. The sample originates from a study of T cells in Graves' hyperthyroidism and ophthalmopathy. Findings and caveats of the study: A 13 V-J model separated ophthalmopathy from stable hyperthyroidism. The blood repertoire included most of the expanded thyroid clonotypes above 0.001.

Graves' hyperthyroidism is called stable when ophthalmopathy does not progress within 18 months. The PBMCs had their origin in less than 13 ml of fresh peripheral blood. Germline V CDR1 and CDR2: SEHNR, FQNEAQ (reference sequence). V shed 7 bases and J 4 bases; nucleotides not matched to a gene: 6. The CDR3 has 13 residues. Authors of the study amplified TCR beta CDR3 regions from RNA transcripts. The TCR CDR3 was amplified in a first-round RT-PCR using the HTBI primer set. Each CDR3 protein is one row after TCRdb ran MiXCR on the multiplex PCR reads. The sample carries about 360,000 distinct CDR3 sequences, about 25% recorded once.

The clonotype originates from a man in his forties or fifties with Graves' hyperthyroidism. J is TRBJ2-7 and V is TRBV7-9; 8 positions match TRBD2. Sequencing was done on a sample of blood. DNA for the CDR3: TGTGCCAGCAAAGCGGGGGCTATGTACGAGCAGTACTTC. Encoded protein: CASKAGAMYEQYF.